The sequence of this T cell receptor (beta chain) was determined in a study of blood T cells in healthy people across ages. PCR was performed a second time for roughly 6 to 12 cycles using a sample-barcoded 5' primer and a J-beta primer mix. TCRdb analysed the 5' RACE reads with MiXCR anew, one entry per CDR3 protein. The sample yields roughly 830,000 distinct CDR3 sequences, 60% to 80% seen once. This clonotype was recorded a few times. V lost 4 bases and J lost 0, with 10 bases in between. The CDR3 covers 14 residues. Per germline, CDR1 DFQATT and CDR2 SNEGSKA (reference sequence). The genes are TRBV20-1 and TRBJ2-1; D is ambiguous. This TCR derives from a man in his thirties or forties in good health. Sequenced: blood. The DNA of the CDR3 is TGCAGTGCTATTGGCGCGAGCTCCTACAATGAGCAGTTCTTC. Residues: CSAIGASSYNEQFF.